Below, 26 T cell receptor beta chains from the same sample are listed, as sequenced in a study of blood T cell repertoires in COVID-19. Repertoires were generated with immunoSEQ multiplex PCR, while TCRdb's copy carries only in-frame clones and drops some. Of some 120,000 clones in the sample, roughly 80% are singletons; the top ten hold over 2%. Sequencing was performed on peripheral blood. The source is a young man with acute or convalescent COVID-19.

This clone was picked up a small number of times. CDR3 bases: TGTGCCAGCTCACCAGGTTACTCAGGGGCCCAAGAGACCCAGTACTTC. Protein product: CASSPGYSGAQETQYF. This chain joins TRBV18 and TRBJ2-5; TRBD1 is a possible D gene (6 bases). V lost 2 bases and J 1 base, leaving 14 bases between the germline ends. CDR1 is KGHSH, CDR2 LQKENI, per germline. The CDR3 totals 16 residues.

The chain links TRBV7-9 to TRBJ2-2; D ambiguous. Germline CDR1 and CDR2: SEHNR and FQNEAQ (reference sequence). The CDR3 totals 13 residues. The ends were cut back, 2 bases at V and 7 bases at J, with 8 bases in the middle. In nucleotides, the CDR3 is TGTGCCAGCAGCTTAAACTCTTACGGGGAGCTGTTTTTT. Its protein is CASSLNSYGELFF. The full variable domain, rest sourced from reference TRBV7-9 and TRBJ2-2, is DTGVSQNPRHKITKRGQNVTFRCDPISEHNRLYWYRQTLGQGPEFLTYFQNEAQLEKSRLLSDRFSAERPKGSFSTLEIQRTEQGDSAMYLCASSLNSYGELFFGEGSRLTVL.

The rearrangement links TRBV18 to TRBJ1-4; D remains ambiguous. The CDR3 sequence is 16 residues long. Trimming stripped 3 bases from V and 7 bases from J, with 18 bases between. Germline lookup yields CDR1 KGHSH and CDR2 LQKENI. The CDR3 spells CASSPTGGGRGEKLFF. The CDR3 coding sequence is TGTGCCAGCTCACCCACCGGAGGTGGTCGGGGTGAAAAACTGTTTTTT.

In its sample, this clone was seen once. The chain uses TRBV6-6 and TRBJ2-7, with D possibly matching TRBD1 (5 bases). The CDR3 totals 13 residues. CDR1 MNHNY and CDR2 SVGAGI come from the germline V gene (reference sequence). The V end lost 0 bases, the J end lost 6 bases, and 9 bases lay between the germline ends. In DNA, the CDR3 is TGTGCCAGCAGTTACTCCCAGGGTAGCGAGCAGTACGTC. The encoded protein is CASSYSQGSEQYV.

This chain's CDR3 is CASSLAVGSYYGYTF. Written as DNA, the CDR3 is TGTGCCAGCAGCTTGGCCGTGGGGAGTTACTATGGCTACACCTTC. The chain has TRBV5-4 and TRBJ1-2; D ambiguous. This CDR3 has 15 residues. Germline assignment: CDR1 SGHNT and CDR2 YYREEE (reference sequence). V was cut by 0 bases and J by 3 bases, with 12 bases left in between.

The CDR3 loop reads CASSYTGTTNSPLHF. In nucleotides, the CDR3 is TGTGCCAGCAGTTACACCGGGACAACAAATTCACCCCTCCACTTT. The chain is built from TRBV6-5 and TRBJ1-6; D is perhaps TRBD1 (6 bases). The germline V and J ends were trimmed by 2 bases and 7 bases, with 12 bases remaining between them. The CDR3 is 15 residues long. Germline V gene data show CDR1 as MNHEY and CDR2 as SVGAGI.

Only one count was recorded for this clone. The CDR3 DNA reads as TGTGCCAGCAGCAAATGGTCTAGCGGGAACACCGGGGAGCTGTTTTTT. Translation gives CASSKWSSGNTGELFF. This chain links TRBV21-1 with TRBJ2-2; the D call TRBD2 from the table was never checked on the DNA. TRBV21-1 is noted as a pseudogene. The CDR3 runs to 16 residues.

Details on this clone: Sequence at one end of the junction differs from germline and may be a read error. The J gene is TRBJ2-5, the V gene TRBV7-7; 8 nucleotides line up with TRBD1. Germline V gives CDR1 SSHAT, CDR2 FNYEAQ (reference sequence). This CDR3 region has 15 residues. CDR3 amino acids: CASSLGQGSGETQYF. The CDR3 DNA reads TGTGCTAGCAGCTTAGGACAGGGATCGGGGGAGACCCAGTACTTC.

The chain recombines TRBV5-6 with TRBJ2-7; perhaps TRBD1 as D (5 bases). Trimming took 0 bases from V and 3 from J, leaving 13 bases between them. Germline V CDR1 and CDR2: SGHDT, YYEEEE. The CDR3 is 15 amino acids. The CDR3 DNA sequence: TGTGCCAGCAGCTTGGGACTGGACAACAACTACGAGCAGTACTTC. This gives the protein CASSLGLDNNYEQYF.

The chain joins TRBV2 to TRBJ2-5, with 10 bases matching TRBD2. The V and J ends lost 3 bases and 3 bases, in that order; junction bases with no gene match: 4. The CDR3 consists of 15 residues. Germline V gene lookup returns CDR1 SNHLY and CDR2 FYNNEI. CDR3 coding DNA: TGTGCCAGCAGTGATAGCGGGAGGACTGAAGAGACCCAGTACTTC. The encoded protein is CASSDSGRTEETQYF. Drawing the rest from reference TRBV2 and TRBJ2-5, the complete variable domain is EPEVTQTPSHQVTQMGQEVILRCVPISNHLYFYWYRQILGQKVEFLVSFYNNEISEKSEIFDDQFSVERPDGSNFTLKIRSTKLEDSAMYFCASSDSGRTEETQYFGPGTRLLVL.

The chain is built from TRBV6-4 and TRBJ2-1; 9 nucleotides agree with TRBD1. CDR3 length: 14 residues. The V gene end was trimmed by 3 bases and the J gene end by 12 bases; junction bases not matched to a gene: 9. CDR1 and CDR2 from the germline V gene are MRHNA and SNTAGT. CDR3 protein: CASSETGTGKWQFF. The DNA of the CDR3 is TGTGCCAGCAGTGAAACCGGGACAGGGAAATGGCAGTTCTTC.

V gene TRBV7-3 combines with J gene TRBJ1-2; D is unresolved. Trimming took 5 bases from V and 3 from J, leaving 16 bases between them. This CDR3 comprises 15 residues. Germline V lookup: CDR1 SGHTA, CDR2 FQGTGA. The CDR3 loop is CASSPSPGVHYGYTF. The CDR3, as DNA: TGTGCCAGCAGCCCGAGCCCCGGGGTCCACTATGGCTACACCTTC.

This chain uses TRBV5-6 with TRBJ1-6; 7 bases fit TRBD1. The CDR3 sequence is 14 residues long. Germline values: CDR1 SGHDT, CDR2 YYEEEE. Trimming removed 4 bases from V and 5 bases from J; junction bases left unmatched: 3. The CDR3 is CASSAGQNNSPLHF. The CDR3 bases are TGTGCCAGCAGCGCGGGACAGAATAATTCACCCCTCCACTTT.

This CDR3 reads CASSEAAGFAEAFF. CDR3 bases: TGTGCCAGCAGTGAAGCAGCAGGGTTCGCTGAAGCTTTCTTT. V usage is TRBV2 and J usage is TRBJ1-1; tentative D call: TRBD1 (5 bases). Trimming removed 0 bases from V and 6 bases from J, with 11 bases in between. Per the germline V gene, CDR1 is SNHLY and CDR2 is FYNNEI. The CDR3 totals 14 residues.

The rearrangement joins TRBV11-2 to TRBJ2-7; 7 bases agree with TRBD2. This CDR3 contains 13 residues. The ends lost 3 bases at V and 4 bases at J; junction bases unmatched: 3. Germline V gene sequence: CDR1 SGHAT, CDR2 FQNNGV. Written as DNA, the CDR3 is TGTGCCAGCAGCTTGCTAGCGGTATACGAGCAGTACGTC. It codes for CASSLLAVYEQYV.

The chain links TRBV7-9 to TRBJ2-7, with TRBD1 identical over 7 bases. Trimming at V came to 5 bases and at J to 6 bases, leaving 7 bases not matched to a gene. Germline CDR1 reads SEHNR; CDR2 reads FQNEAQ (reference sequence). The CDR3 covers 13 residues. CDR3 bases: TGTGCCAGCAGCCCTGACAGGGTCGGCGAGCAGTACGTC. It is translated as CASSPDRVGEQYV.

This rearrangement joins TRBV30 to TRBJ1-2; possibly TRBD1 for D (6 bases). Germline assignment: CDR1 GTSNPN and CDR2 SVGIG (reference sequence). This CDR3 is built from 12 residues. Trimming took off 4 bases at V and 0 bases at J, with 6 bases between the two ends. CDR3 in amino acids: CAWTGANYGYTF. CDR3 bases: TGTGCCTGGACAGGGGCTAACTATGGCTACACCTTC.

This sequence joins TRBV7-6 and TRBJ1-2; D is uncertain. The germline gives CDR1 SGHVS, CDR2 FNYEAQ. This CDR3 is built from 14 residues. V lost 4 bases and J 7 bases, leaving 16 bases between the germline ends. CDR3 protein: CASSSTVSGSGYTF. CDR3 in DNA: TGTGCCAGCAGCTCTACCGTCTCGGGGAGTGGCTACACCTTC.

This chain connects TRBV5-1 to TRBJ2-2; 7 nucleotides match TRBD2. The junction had 11 bases not matched to a gene; V was cut back by 3 bases and J by 3 bases. The CDR3 loop spans 17 amino acids. The germline CDR1 and CDR2 sequences are SGHRS and YFSETQ. CDR3 residues: CASSSLTTSSYTGELFF. As DNA, the CDR3 is TGCGCCAGCAGCTCCCTCACGACTAGCTCCTACACCGGGGAGCTGTTTTTT.

The CDR3 coding sequence is TGTGCCAGCATATTAGGAGGGAATTCACCCCTCCACTTT. This codes for CASILGGNSPLHF. This chain uses TRBV2 with TRBJ1-6; D call uncertain. V was pared by 7 bases and J by 7 bases, with 11 bases between. Germline V gene sequence: CDR1 SNHLY, CDR2 FYNNEI. The CDR3 is 13 amino acids. Supplemented by reference TRBV2 and TRBJ1-6, the full variable domain reads EPEVTQTPSHQVTQMGQEVILRCVPISNHLYFYWYRQILGQKVEFLVSFYNNEISEKSEIFDDQFSVERPDGSNFTLKIRSTKLEDSAMYFCASILGGNSPLHFGNGTRLTVT.

The rearrangement joins TRBV18 to TRBJ2-7, with 8 bases identical to TRBD1. V lost 3 bases and J lost 0; bases outside the gene matches: 4. This CDR3 region has 15 residues. The V gene's germline CDR1 is KGHSH and CDR2 LQKENI. CDR3 nucleotide sequence: TGTGCCAGCTCACCCCGGACAGGGAGCTCCTACGAGCAGTACGTC. Its protein is CASSPRTGSSYEQYV.

The chain recombines TRBV7-6 with TRBJ1-1, with 8 bases lining up with TRBD1. V was pared by 4 bases and J by 1 base, with 8 bases of the junction left unmatched. Germline CDR1 and CDR2: SGHVS and FNYEAQ. This CDR3 spans 16 amino acids. DNA of the CDR3: TGTGCCAGCAGCTCGGTAAGGGGACAGGCGAACACTGAAGCTTTCTTT. Residues: CASSSVRGQANTEAFF.

This clone was seen only once. The chain carries TRBV6-2 or TRBV6-3 and TRBJ2-7; 7 bases match TRBD2. Germline V gene sequence: CDR1 MNHEY, CDR2 SVGEGT. The CDR3 extends over 13 amino acids. V lost 4 bases to trimming and J lost 4 bases; unmatched junction nucleotides: 4. The CDR3 loop reads CASSSGGRYEQYF. CDR3 nucleotides: TGTGCCAGCAGTTCCGGGGGGAGGTACGAGCAGTACTTC.

V usage is TRBV18 and J usage is TRBJ2-1; TRBD2 is a possible D gene (5 bases). CDR1 is KGHSH and CDR2 is LQKENI in the germline V gene. The CDR3 length is 14 residues. V lost 2 bases, J lost 9 bases, and 14 bases lay in between. CDR3 nucleotides: TGTGCCAGCTCACCATGGGCGGACGGGGTTGAGCAGTTCTTC. This gives the protein CASSPWADGVEQFF.

The sample holds one count of this clone. The chain recombines TRBV7-3 with TRBJ1-1, with D tentatively TRBD1 (6 bases). The CDR3 contains 14 residues. The V end was cut by 5 bases, the J end by 5 bases, with 15 bases between. Per germline, CDR1 SGHTA and CDR2 FQGTGA. Here the CDR3 DNA reads TGTGCCAGCAGCACCGGACAGAGGAGTACTGAAGCTTTCTTT. It specifies CASSTGQRSTEAFF. Based on the CDR3 plus reference TRBV7-3 and TRBJ1-1, the full variable domain is GAGVSQTPSNKVTEKGKYVELRCDPISGHTALYWYRQSLGQGPEFLIYFQGTGAADDSGLPNDRFFAVRPEGSVSTLKIQRTERGDSAVYLCASSTGQRSTEAFFGQGTRLTVV.

The V gene is TRBV19, the J gene TRBJ1-2; TRBD1 aligns across 12 bases. CDR1 is LNHDA and CDR2 is SQIVND in the germline V gene (reference sequence). The CDR3 length is 15 residues. The V and J ends lost 7 bases and 4 bases, in that order; junction bases with no gene match: 7. CDR3 sequence (DNA): TGTGCCAGTACTCTGCCGGGACAGGGGGCCTATGGCTACACCTTC. Translation gives CASTLPGQGAYGYTF.